The 5 T cell receptor beta chains in this list originate from one sample, sequenced in a study of T-cell reconstitution after alpha-beta-depleted transplantation in children. Preparing the TCRbeta library involved the use of unique molecular identifiers. In TCRdb, the PCR reads were re-called with MiXCR into one record per CDR3 protein. Here the sample spans roughly 90,000 distinct CDR3 sequences, 10% to 15% being singletons. The sample in question was PBMCs from the stem cell graft donor, obtained from the stem cell graft. The receptor set was obtained from a human donor who donated a stem cell graft to a child with inherited bone marrow failure.

This clonotype came up many times. The chain employs TRBV20-1 and TRBJ2-7, with D possibly matching TRBD2 (6 bases). Germline CDR1 and CDR2: DFQATT and SNEGSKA (reference sequence). The V and J ends lost 0 bases and 2 bases respectively, with 14 bases between them. This CDR3 contains 15 residues. The CDR3 region has the DNA TGCAGTGCTAGAGATCGAGGGACTCAACCCTACGAGCAGTACTTC. Protein product: CSARDRGTQPYEQYF.

The table lists this clonotype with a few counts. This rearrangement joins TRBV4-3 to TRBJ2-3, with 12 bases that match TRBD2. The germline gives CDR1 LGHNA, CDR2 YSLEER. Losses at the gene ends were 2 bases for V and 5 bases for J; bases not matched to a gene: 8. The CDR3 length is 17 residues. The CDR3 nucleotides are TGCGCCAGCAGCCAATATACCCCTAGCGGGAGGGTAGATACGCAGTATTTT. Translated, it gives CASSQYTPSGRVDTQYF.

This clonotype was detected many times. The genes are TRBV20-1 and TRBJ2-7, with 10 bases matching TRBD1. The V segment lost 5 bases and the J segment 4 bases; nucleotides outside the gene matches: 8. Germline-derived CDR1 and CDR2 are DFQATT and SNEGSKA (reference sequence). This CDR3 region has 14 residues. The CDR3 loop is CSAWGQGLGYEQYF. CDR3 nucleotide sequence: TGCAGTGCTTGGGGACAGGGGCTTGGGTACGAGCAGTACTTC.

This clonotype was picked up many times. The rearrangement links TRBV7-9 to TRBJ2-7; D could derive from TRBD1 or TRBD2 (5 bases each). The CDR3 has 16 amino acids. V was pared by 1 base and J by 5 bases, with 18 bases between. CDR1 SEHNR and CDR2 FQNEAQ come from the germline V gene (reference sequence). The CDR3 loop is CASSLDGGPPRHEQYF. CDR3 coding DNA: TGTGCCAGCAGCTTAGATGGGGGTCCCCCACGTCACGAGCAGTACTTC.

This clonotype appeared many times. The chain links TRBV11-2 to TRBJ2-3; D not certain. The CDR3 covers 15 residues. The germline V gene has CDR1 SGHAT and CDR2 FQNNGV. The V end was cut by 0 bases, the J end by 2 bases, with 9 bases between. The CDR3 nucleotides read TGTGCCAGCAGCTTAGAACGTAGCTTCACAGATACGCAGTATTTT. This sequence encodes CASSLERSFTDTQYF.